A single sample is the source of the 17 T cell receptor beta chains below, sequenced in a study of blood T cell repertoires in COVID-19. The repertoire was sequenced with immunoSEQ multiplex PCR; TCRdb's copy has only in-frame clones and lacks some. The profile shows approximately 46,000 clones, over 80% of them singletons. The sample was peripheral blood. Source of these receptors: a human donor in a cohort sampled during active COVID-19.

This clone has a single count. This chain connects TRBV19 to TRBJ1-5; D ambiguous. The CDR3 is 13 residues long. Germline V gives CDR1 LNHDA, CDR2 SQIVND (reference sequence). The V and J ends lost 5 bases and 3 bases respectively, with 8 bases between them. The CDR3 DNA is TGTGCCAGTAGTTTTCGTGTCAATCAGCCCCAGCATTTT. Its translation: CASSFRVNQPQHF.

V usage is TRBV9 and J usage is TRBJ2-6; 8 positions agree with TRBD1. The junction had 6 bases not matched to a gene; V was cut back by 3 bases and J by 1 base. This CDR3 contains 17 residues. Germline CDR1 reads SGDLS; CDR2 reads YYNGEE. DNA for the CDR3: TGTGCCAGCAGCGCGGGGACAGGACGATCTGGGGCCAACGTCCTGACTTTC. Amino acid sequence: CASSAGTGRSGANVLTF.

The V gene is TRBV6-5, the J gene TRBJ2-3; perhaps TRBD1 as D (6 bases). The CDR3 has 15 amino acids. CDR1 MNHEY and CDR2 SVGAGI come from the germline V gene. V was cut by 0 bases and J by 6 bases, with 13 bases left in between. This CDR3 reads CASSYSGASGDTQYF. CDR3 bases: TGTGCCAGCAGTTACTCGGGGGCCTCAGGGGATACGCAGTATTTT.

The gene calls are TRBV6-5 and TRBJ2-7; D unresolved. The germline V gene encodes CDR1 MNHEY and CDR2 SVGAGI. The CDR3 has 14 amino acids. V was trimmed by 3 bases and J by 7 bases, leaving 16 bases between them. The CDR3 region has the DNA TGTGCCAGCAGTTATTCGGAAACTTGGCGGGAGCAGTACTTC. It encodes CASSYSETWREQYF.

The rearrangement uses TRBV19 and TRBJ1-3, with no clear D. V lost 7 bases and J lost 0, with 13 bases in between. Germline CDR1 is LNHDA and CDR2 is SQIVND (reference sequence). The CDR3 covers 15 residues. The chain's CDR3 is CASKIGGSSGNTIYF. DNA for the CDR3: TGTGCCAGTAAAATCGGCGGGAGCTCTGGAAACACCATATATTTT.

A single count supports this clone. V and J are TRBV6-4 and TRBJ2-3, with a weak D call TRBD2 (6 bases). V was cut by 8 bases and J by 2 bases, with 14 bases left in between. Germline CDR1 MRHNA, CDR2 SNTAGT. The CDR3 spans 14 residues. In nucleotides, the CDR3 is TGTGCCAGCTCGCGGGACTTCCTCACAGATACGCAGTATTTT. Protein sequence: CASSRDFLTDTQYF.

In its sample, this clone was seen a few times. V gene TRBV19 combines with J gene TRBJ2-5; 11 bases align to TRBD2. J gave up 2 bases and V 3 bases, and 8 bases lay outside the gene matches. Germline V lookup: CDR1 LNHDA, CDR2 SQIVND (reference sequence). The CDR3 spans 17 residues. DNA for the CDR3: TGTGCCAGTAGTATGACAACGGTAGCGGGGGGGCAAGAGACCCAGTACTTC. Its protein is CASSMTTVAGGQETQYF.

Here the CDR3 reads CASSTQTGLKGTQYF. CDR3 DNA: TGTGCCAGCAGTACCCAGACAGGCCTAAAAGGGACCCAGTACTTC. The rearrangement joins TRBV7-9 to TRBJ2-5; D is perhaps TRBD1 (6 bases). Deletions cut 6 bases from V and 7 bases from J, with 21 bases between. CDR3 size: 15 residues. CDR1 and CDR2 from the germline V gene are SEHNR and FQNEAQ (reference sequence).

The gene calls are TRBV15 and TRBJ2-7, with TRBD2 identical over 8 bases. The CDR3 totals 15 residues. The J segment lost 0 bases and the V segment lost 5 bases, leaving 6 bases of the junction unmatched. Looked up from germline, CDR1 is LNHNV and CDR2 is YYDKDF (reference sequence). The chain's CDR3 is CATSYLSGGSYEQYF. In DNA form, the CDR3 reads TGTGCCACCAGCTACCTCAGCGGGGGCTCCTACGAGCAGTACTTC. Based on the CDR3 plus reference TRBV15 and TRBJ2-7, the full variable domain is DAMVIQNPRYQVTQFGKPVTLSCSQTLNHNVMYWYQQKSSQAPKLLFHYYDKDFNNEADTPDNFQSRRPNTSFCFLDIRSPGLGDTAMYLCATSYLSGGSYEQYFGPGTRLTVT.

The gene calls are TRBV5-1 and TRBJ1-2; a weak D match, TRBD1 (6 bases). Germline-derived CDR1 and CDR2 are SGHRS and YFSETQ. V shed 0 bases and J shed 8 bases, with 17 bases lying between them. This CDR3 has 15 residues. The CDR3 region has the DNA TGCGCCAGCAGCTTGGAAGGGGGTCGGTTTGAGGGCTACACCTTC. Translating it yields CASSLEGGRFEGYTF.

This clone was picked up a small number of times. V usage is TRBV5-1 and J usage is TRBJ1-1; D gene uncertain. This CDR3 region has 15 residues. Germline CDR1 reads SGHRS; CDR2 reads YFSETQ. V lost 0 bases to trimming and J lost 0 bases, with 9 bases between them. The CDR3 loop is CASSLGARMNTEAFF. DNA for the CDR3: TGCGCCAGCAGCTTGGGAGCGAGAATGAACACTGAAGCTTTCTTT.

The V call is TRBV27, the J call TRBJ1-5; 8 bases fit TRBD1. The germline V gene encodes CDR1 MNHEY and CDR2 SMNVEV (reference sequence). V lost 5 bases to trimming and J lost 4 bases; unmatched junction nucleotides: 10. The CDR3 has 16 amino acids. CDR3 in amino acids: CASSLVGQAQNQPQHF. The DNA of the CDR3 is TGTGCCAGCAGTCTGGTGGGACAGGCCCAGAATCAGCCCCAGCATTTT.

The genes are TRBV4-1 and TRBJ2-7, with D hard to call. V lost 0 bases and J 0 bases, leaving 12 bases between the germline ends. Germline V lookup: CDR1 MGHRA, CDR2 YSYEKL. The CDR3 consists of 16 residues. CDR3 in amino acids: CASSQDLTESSYEQYF. The CDR3 DNA follows: TGCGCCAGCAGCCAAGATTTAACGGAGAGCTCCTACGAGCAGTACTTC.

The gene calls are TRBV4-3 and TRBJ1-2; D perhaps matches TRBD1 (5 bases). This CDR3 contains 13 residues. The V end was cut by 0 bases, the J end by 8 bases, with 10 bases between. Germline loops: CDR1 LGHNA, CDR2 YSLEER. The DNA for the CDR3 is TGCGCCAGCAGCCAAGATCGTAGGGGAGGCTACACCTTC. It translates to CASSQDRRGGYTF.

The J gene is TRBJ1-5, the V gene TRBV7-2; D not certain. Germline V lookup: CDR1 SGHTA, CDR2 FQGNSA. This CDR3 is 15 amino acids long. Trimming removed 1 base at V and 5 bases at J, with 12 bases between. As DNA, the CDR3 is TGTGCCAGCAGCTTAGTGGTGAACGCGCATCAGCCCCAGCATTTT. Translated, it gives CASSLVVNAHQPQHF.

The gene calls are TRBV2 and TRBJ1-5; D might be TRBD1 (6 bases). Germline-derived CDR1 and CDR2 are SNHLY and FYNNEI. The CDR3 has 15 amino acids. The ends were cut back, 6 bases at V and 6 bases at J, with 18 bases in the middle. The DNA for the CDR3 is TGTGCCAGCAGGTCGAGGGAGGGGGGACGTCAGCCCCAGCATTTT. Translation gives CASRSREGGRQPQHF.

The V and J genes are TRBV15 and TRBJ2-5, with TRBD2 matching 8 bases. The V and J ends lost 0 bases and 1 base, in that order; junction bases with no gene match: 13. This CDR3 region has 19 residues. Germline CDR1 and CDR2: LNHNV and YYDKDF (reference sequence). In nucleotides, the CDR3 is TGTGCCACCAGCAGAGAACCCCTTGGGAGCGGGGGCCCCCAAGAGACCCAGTACTTC. Translation: CATSREPLGSGGPQETQYF. Looking up the rest from reference TRBV15 and TRBJ2-5 gives the full variable domain: DAMVIQNPRYQVTQFGKPVTLSCSQTLNHNVMYWYQQKSSQAPKLLFHYYDKDFNNEADTPDNFQSRRPNTSFCFLDIRSPGLGDTAMYLCATSREPLGSGGPQETQYFGPGTRLLVL.